This TCR beta chain was obtained from a study of radiation and T cells in renal cell carcinoma. Study-wide background: Nephrectomy followed 15 Gy stereotactic body radiation by 4 weeks.

V was clipped by 6 bases and J by 3 bases, with 8 bases between them. Germline V lookup: CDR1 SGHDN, CDR2 FVKESK. The CDR3 is 13 amino acids. Comment on this clone: Antigen unknown.

Time point: blood 2 weeks post-SBRT. Noted treatment: 15 Gy SBRT to primary tumor, nephrectomy 4 weeks later. Only in-frame clones appear in the TCRdb table, and some are missing; sequencing was by immunoSEQ multiplex PCR. The table includes around 80,000 clones, about 81% detected once. Whole-study findings and limits: In blood, top tumor clones expanded by 2 weeks, shrinking by 4.

The source material was blood, sampled from a patient whose treatment included radiotherapy and nephrectomy. The receptor was derived from a man aged 55 to 70 with renal cell carcinoma. The rearrangement uses TRBV14 and TRBJ2-2; D tentatively fits TRBD1 or TRBD2 (5 bases each). The chain's CDR3 is CASRPGHTGELFF. As DNA, the CDR3 is TGTGCCAGCAGACCGGGGCACACCGGGGAGCTGTTTTTT.